This T cell receptor (beta chain) derives from a study of T cells after yellow fever vaccination. TCRdb re-analysed the 5' RACE reads in MiXCR, keeping a single row per CDR3 protein. The sample shows some 500,000 distinct CDR3 sequences, approximately 12% of them seen only once. Comments on this clonotype: Its antigen remains unidentified.

Trimming took 5 bases from V and 7 from J, leaving 13 bases between them. The length of the CDR3 is 13 residues. Looked up from germline, CDR1 is LNHDA and CDR2 is SQIVND (reference sequence). The study's findings and limits: Of the clonotypes, a small share occurred in both CD4 and CD8 compartments. The booster saw the reappearance of most primary-vaccination clones (around 96% CD4, about 85% CD8).

The sample in question was PBMCs, obtained on the day of the yellow fever booster vaccination. This clonotype was obtained from a man aged 25-45 years who received the YFV17D yellow fever vaccine. The rearrangement uses TRBV19 and TRBJ2-3; D assignment may be TRBD1 or TRBD2 (6 bases each). The DNA for the CDR3 is TGTGCCAGTAGTCTCCGGAGGGGGTATACGCAGTATTTT. Encoded protein: CASSLRRGYTQYF.